Each of the 16 T cell receptor beta chains below was sequenced from the same sample in a study of shared clonotypes between healthy human individuals (dated by TCRdb to the early 2020s). Libraries were built with the immunoSEQ multiplex PCR assay. TCRdb obtained this table from immuneACCESS and retained in-frame rearrangements with V and J assigned. These tables miss some clones; where compared with another copy, unresolved V genes account for less than half of the shortfall, and the remainder is unexplained. Counted in this sample were over a million clones; about 77% of them appeared once. The ten most abundant clones make up roughly 1.5% of the sample. The sequencing sample was made of memory CD4+ T cells sorted from blood. The cell subset or site label corresponds to: CD45RA-negative fraction. These receptors came from a young man in good health.

This rearrangement joins TRBV18 to TRBJ1-6; a weak D match, TRBD1 (6 bases). Trimming left V 2 bases short and J 9 bases short, with 23 bases between. This CDR3 has 18 residues. CDR1 and CDR2 (germline): KGHSH, LQKENI. In nucleotides, the CDR3 is TGTGCCAGCTCACCAAGGGGGTCACGATCGGAGAGAACTTCACCCCTCCACTTT. Encoded protein: CASSPRGSRSERTSPLHF.

The V gene is TRBV5-5, the J gene TRBJ1-6; weak D call: TRBD1 (5 bases). There are 13 residues in the CDR3. Germline-derived CDR1 and CDR2 are SGHKS and YYEKEE (reference sequence). The V end lost 2 bases, the J end lost 11 bases, and 11 bases lay between the germline ends. As DNA, the CDR3 is TGTGCCAGCAGCTTCGAAAGGGGCACACCCCTCCACTTT. Translating gives CASSFERGTPLHF. Together with reference TRBV5-5 and TRBJ1-6, the CDR3 gives the full variable domain: DAGVTQSPTHLIKTRGQQVTLRCSPISGHKSVSWYQQVLGQGPQFIFQYYEKEERGRGNFPDRFSARQFPNYSSELNVNALLLGDSALYLCASSFERGTPLHFGNGTRLTVT.

The rearrangement uses TRBV11-2 and TRBJ1-3; D is perhaps TRBD1 (5 bases). CDR1 is SGHAT, CDR2 FQNNGV, per germline. Trimming took 6 bases from V and 3 from J, leaving 24 bases between them. The length of the CDR3 is 18 residues. This chain's CDR3 is CASRQIYRDVDFGNTIYF. Written as DNA, the CDR3 is TGTGCCAGCAGGCAAATATACCGGGACGTAGATTTTGGAAACACCATATATTTT. The full variable domain, its missing parts supplied by reference TRBV11-2 and TRBJ1-3, is EAGVAQSPRYKIIEKRQSVAFWCNPISGHATLYWYQQILGQGPKLLIQFQNNGVVDDSQLPKDRFSAERLKGVDSTLKIQPAKLEDSAVYLCASRQIYRDVDFGNTIYFGEGSWLTVV.

V is TRBV19 and J is TRBJ1-6; D perhaps matches TRBD1 (5 bases). Germline lookup yields CDR1 LNHDA and CDR2 SQIVND (reference sequence). This CDR3 is 15 amino acids long. V lost 6 bases and J lost 8, with 17 bases in between. CDR3 region: CASSTVFQGDSPLHF. CDR3 sequence (DNA): TGTGCCAGTAGCACCGTCTTCCAGGGCGATTCACCCCTCCACTTT.

CDR3 residues: CASSRTSGTPPEQYF. In nucleotides, the CDR3 is TGTGCCAGCAGTAGGACTAGCGGGACTCCCCCGGAGCAGTACTTC. The rearrangement uses TRBV2 and TRBJ2-7; 12 nucleotides line up with TRBD2. The CDR3 consists of 15 residues. J was trimmed by 7 bases and V by 5 bases; bases with no gene match: 9. Germline CDR1 is SNHLY and CDR2 is FYNNEI.

The chain couples TRBV18 to TRBJ2-5; 10 nucleotides align to TRBD2. The V gene's germline CDR1 is KGHSH and CDR2 LQKENI. V dropped 3 bases and J dropped 4; count of bases not matched to a gene: 5. The CDR3 contains 15 residues. The CDR3 sequence is CASSPKREGRETQYF. As DNA, the CDR3 is TGTGCCAGCTCACCGAAGCGGGAGGGCCGAGAGACCCAGTACTTC.

This rearrangement joins TRBV27 to TRBJ2-6; TRBD1 might be the D (6 bases). CDR1 is MNHEY and CDR2 is SMNVEV in the germline V gene (reference sequence). The CDR3 sequence is 17 residues long. V was clipped by 4 bases and J by 2 bases, with 15 bases between them. The CDR3 sequence is CASSYRLTGTGANVLTF. CDR3 sequence (DNA): TGTGCCAGCAGTTATCGCCTAACAGGGACTGGGGCCAACGTCCTGACTTTC.

There are many counts of this clone. CDR3 protein: CASSVQTTNEKLFF. CDR3 in DNA: TGTGCCAGCAGTGTACAGACAACTAATGAAAAACTGTTTTTT. The V call is TRBV28, the J call TRBJ1-4; D is ambiguous. The length of the CDR3 is 14 residues. The V end was cut by 5 bases, the J end by 0 bases, with 7 bases between. Germline CDR1 is MDHEN and CDR2 is SYDVKM.

The chain joins TRBV28 to TRBJ1-2; D gene unclear. The CDR3 contains 13 residues. Trimming pared 8 bases from V and 3 bases from J, leaving 13 bases between. Germline V gene sequence: CDR1 MDHEN, CDR2 SYDVKM. The CDR3 DNA sequence: TGTGCCAGCTCTGATTCCGTCGACTATGGCTACACCTTC. This translates into CASSDSVDYGYTF.

This clone was observed a handful of times. V usage is TRBV30 and J usage is TRBJ2-3, with 10 positions matching TRBD1. The CDR3 covers 16 residues. Germline V gene data show CDR1 as GTSNPN and CDR2 as SVGIG (reference sequence). After removal of 5 bases from V and 0 bases from J, the junction contained 8 bases not matched to a gene. The DNA for the CDR3 is TGTGCCTGGGTGGACAGGGGGTTATTTAGCACAGATACGCAGTATTTT. Protein sequence: CAWVDRGLFSTDTQYF.

The count of this clone is one. V gene TRBV29-1 combines with J gene TRBJ2-4; D may be TRBD1 or TRBD2 (5 bases each). CDR1 and CDR2 (germline): SQVTM, ANQGSEA. This CDR3 is built from 13 residues. Trimming shortened V by 6 bases and J by 3 bases, and 12 bases separated the two germline ends. The CDR3 region has the DNA TGCAGCGTGAGGGACGGACGCAAAAACATTCAGTACTTC. Translating gives CSVRDGRKNIQYF.

CDR3: CASSFNSDTQYF. CDR3 DNA: TGTGCCAGCAGCTTTAATTCGGATACGCAGTATTTT. V and J are TRBV7-9 and TRBJ2-3; D remains ambiguous. The CDR3 is made up of 12 amino acids. Trimming cost V 3 bases and J 6 bases, with 7 bases left between them. Looked up from germline, CDR1 is SEHNR and CDR2 is FQNEAQ (reference sequence).

This clone was seen a handful of times. The chain is built from TRBV10-1 and TRBJ1-1, with D possibly matching TRBD1 (6 bases). Trimming cost V 9 bases and J 1 base, with 12 bases left between them. CDR3 length: 13 residues. Germline CDR1 is WNHNN and CDR2 is SYGVQD (reference sequence). CDR3 sequence: CASSGARNTEAFF. DNA for the CDR3: TGCGCCAGTTCGGGGGCTAGGAACACTGAAGCTTTCTTT.

A few counts support this clone. This chain connects TRBV13 to TRBJ2-2; D might be TRBD2 (6 bases). CDR3 length equals 16 residues. The V gene's germline CDR1 is PRHDT and CDR2 FYEKMQ (reference sequence). The V end lost 0 bases, the J end lost 5 bases, and 13 bases lay between the germline ends. In DNA, the CDR3 is TGTGCCAGCAGCTTAGGCAGGTTCGGAGGGACCGGGGAGCTGTTTTTT. Protein product: CASSLGRFGGTGELFF. Full variable domain (outside the CDR3, taken from reference TRBV13 and TRBJ2-2): AAGVIQSPRHLIKEKRETATLKCYPIPRHDTVYWYQQGPGQDPQFLISFYEKMQSDKGSIPDRFSAQQFSDYHSELNMSSLELGDSALYFCASSLGRFGGTGELFFGEGSRLTVL.

The chain couples TRBV7-2 to TRBJ2-7; 8 nucleotides line up with TRBD1. V shed 3 bases, J shed 2 bases, and the junction held 3 bases outside the gene matches. CDR1 is SGHTA and CDR2 is FQGNSA in the germline V gene. CDR3 size: 14 residues. The DNA for the CDR3 is TGTGCCAGCAGCTTCGGGGACAGGCCCTACGAGCAGTACTTC. Encoded protein: CASSFGDRPYEQYF.

The chain carries TRBV10-3 and TRBJ1-1; D is unresolved. Germline V gene data show CDR1 as ENHRY and CDR2 as SYGVKD. The CDR3 covers 13 residues. V was pared by 10 bases and J by 6 bases, with 18 bases between. In DNA form, the CDR3 reads TGTGCCACCAACCACGAGAAGGGCGCTGAAGCTTTCTTT. Encoded protein: CATNHEKGAEAFF.